A single sample gave rise to the 21 T cell receptor beta chains below, sequenced in a study of type 1 regulatory T cells. Using its own MiXCR run on the reads, TCRdb lists one record per CDR3 protein. The sample gives 60,000 to 70,000 distinct CDR3 sequences, roughly 50% of which show up once; more than 2% is in the top ten. These receptors have no identified antigens. Sequencing used cultured non-Tr1 T cells, either the whole culture or a sorted T cell fraction (not recorded which). These receptor sequences come from a human donor in good health.

A few counts support this clonotype. The chain combines TRBV6-1 with TRBJ2-2, with 9 nucleotides matching TRBD2. The CDR3 has 20 residues. V shed 6 bases, J shed 0 bases, and the junction held 17 bases outside the gene matches. Germline lookup yields CDR1 MNHNS and CDR2 SASEGT. CDR3 residues: CASRGGPGASGAPNTGELFF. Here the CDR3 DNA reads TGTGCCAGCAGAGGGGGCCCAGGTGCTAGCGGGGCCCCGAACACCGGGGAGCTGTTTTTT.

The chain carries TRBV5-1 and TRBJ2-5, with 11 positions matching TRBD2. Trimming took 3 bases from V and 4 from J; bases not matched to a gene: 5. CDR3 length equals 15 residues. From germline, CDR1 is SGHRS and CDR2 YFSETQ. CDR3 amino acids: CASSSGLAGGETQYF. CDR3 bases: TGCGCCAGCAGCTCCGGACTAGCGGGCGGAGAGACCCAGTACTTC.

This rearrangement joins TRBV27 to TRBJ2-5, with D maybe TRBD2 (6 bases). The length of the CDR3 is 15 residues. Between the trimmed V and J ends, which lost 1 base and 7 bases, there was a span of 16 bases. Germline V gene data show CDR1 as MNHEY and CDR2 as SMNVEV (reference sequence). The CDR3: CASSLFSGTPGTQYF. CDR3 in DNA: TGTGCCAGCAGTTTATTCTCCGGGACTCCAGGGACCCAGTACTTC.

The chain combines TRBV20-1 with TRBJ1-4; 7 nucleotides match TRBD1. J was trimmed by 10 bases and V by 3 bases; bases with no gene match: 8. From germline, CDR1 is DFQATT and CDR2 SNEGSKA (reference sequence). The CDR3 has 13 amino acids. The CDR3: CSARPTGVGKLFF. CDR3 nucleotides: TGCAGTGCTAGGCCCACAGGGGTCGGAAAACTGTTTTTT.

This clonotype was seen many times. This chain connects TRBV12-3 or TRBV12-4 to TRBJ2-7, with D perhaps given as TRBD1 or TRBD2 (5 bases each). The CDR3 covers 17 residues. Deletions cut 0 bases from V and 0 bases from J, with 15 bases between. The CDR3 sequence is CASSLARGTVSSYEQYF. In DNA form, the CDR3 reads TGTGCCAGCAGTTTAGCAAGAGGGACCGTTAGCTCCTACGAGCAGTACTTC.

The chain couples TRBV29-1 to TRBJ1-1; D is ambiguous. The germline gives CDR1 SQVTM, CDR2 ANQGSEA. The CDR3 sequence is 11 residues long. The germline V and J ends were trimmed by 6 bases and 3 bases, with 8 bases remaining between them. CDR3 amino acids: CSVSYDTEAFF. The CDR3 nucleotides are TGCAGCGTCAGCTATGACACTGAAGCTTTCTTT. Together with reference TRBV29-1 and TRBJ1-1, the CDR3 gives the full variable domain: SAVISQKPSRDICQRGTSLTIQCQVDSQVTMMFWYRQQPGQSLTLIATANQGSEATYESGFVIDKFPISRPNLTFSTLTVSNMSPEDSSIYLCSVSYDTEAFFGQGTRLTVV.

The chain uses TRBV6-2 or TRBV6-3 and TRBJ1-5, with D possibly TRBD1 on 6 matching bases. Between the trimmed V and J ends, which lost 4 bases and 7 bases, there was a span of 23 bases. The CDR3 covers 17 residues. CDR1 is MNHEY, CDR2 SVGEGT, per germline. For the CDR3, the DNA is TGTGCCAGCAGTTCAGGAAGGGAAGTGATAAGGGGGCAGCCCCAGCATTTT. Protein: CASSSGREVIRGQPQHF.

In its sample, this clonotype was seen a few times. The chain joins TRBV20-1 to TRBJ2-3; D is unresolved. CDR1 is DFQATT and CDR2 is SNEGSKA in the germline V gene (reference sequence). This CDR3 region has 13 residues. The CDR3 is CSLLGVGTDTQYF. In DNA form, the CDR3 reads TGCAGCTTATTGGGTGTTGGGACAGATACGCAGTATTTT.

The chain combines TRBV7-2 with TRBJ1-1; D not resolved. This CDR3 has 14 amino acids. V gave up 1 base and J gave up 1 base, with 7 bases separating them. The germline V gene encodes CDR1 SGHTA and CDR2 FQGNSA. The CDR3 bases are TGTGCCAGCAGCTTAGAGCTTTGGAACACTGAAGCTTTCTTT. As protein: CASSLELWNTEAFF.

This chain joins TRBV4-1 and TRBJ1-3; D is uncertain. The CDR3 totals 14 residues. Deletions cut 0 bases from V and 2 bases from J, with 5 bases between. Per the germline V gene, CDR1 is MGHRA and CDR2 is YSYEKL. This CDR3 reads CASSQEGTGNTIYF. The CDR3 bases are TGCGCCAGCAGCCAAGAAGGCACTGGAAACACCATATATTTT.

This rearrangement joins TRBV7-2 to TRBJ2-5; D is undetermined. This CDR3 is built from 13 residues. The V gene lost 1 base and the J gene lost 7 bases, with 10 bases spanning the gap. In germline, CDR1 is SGHTA, CDR2 FQGNSA. The CDR3 DNA follows: TGTGCCAGCAGCTTAGGCAAGGGTCGGACCCAGTACTTC. Translated: CASSLGKGRTQYF.

This clonotype was seen ten or more times. A junction boundary mismatches the germline segment, possibly from a read error. Here the CDR3 reads CASSQATPKAQYF. The CDR3 coding sequence is TGTGCCAGCAGTCAAGCGACTCCCAAAGCGCAGTATTTT. This chain joins TRBV3-1 and TRBJ2-3; D uncertain. The V gene's germline CDR1 is LGHDT and CDR2 YNNKEL (reference sequence). The CDR3 spans 13 residues.

This CDR3 reads CASSDTGTSGNEQFF. The CDR3 DNA reads TGTGCCAGCAGTGATACCGGGACTAGCGGCAATGAGCAGTTCTTC. The chain recombines TRBV12-3 or TRBV12-4 with TRBJ2-1; 11 bases are shared with TRBD2. This CDR3 region has 15 residues. The ends lost 5 bases at V and 6 bases at J; junction bases unmatched: 6.

In DNA form, the CDR3 reads TGTGCCAGCAGCCCCTTCCGCGCTAGCGGGGGGGAGCAAGAGACCCAGTACTTC. This gives the protein CASSPFRASGGEQETQYF. This chain uses TRBV11-3 with TRBJ2-5; TRBD2 matches 12 bases. V was pared by 5 bases and J by 2 bases, with 12 bases of the junction left unmatched. The CDR3 has 18 amino acids. CDR1 SGHNT and CDR2 YENEEA come from the germline V gene. Full variable domain (missing parts from reference TRBV11-3 and TRBJ2-5): EAGVVQSPRYKIIEKKQPVAFWCNPISGHNTLYWYLQNLGQGPELLIRYENEEAVDDSQLPKDRFSAERLKGVDSTLKIQPAELGDSAVYLCASSPFRASGGEQETQYFGPGTRLLVL.

There are a few counts of this clonotype. The chain employs TRBV23-1 and TRBJ1-5; D uncertain. TRBV23-1 is filed as an ORF, its function uncertain. The CDR3 has 16 residues. The V gene lost 0 bases and the J gene lost 2 bases, with 11 bases spanning the gap. This CDR3 is CASSQSGDMGNQPQHF. CDR3 DNA sequence: TGCGCCAGCAGTCAATCGGGAGACATGGGCAATCAGCCCCAGCATTTT.

The rearrangement links TRBV7-9 to TRBJ1-2; perhaps TRBD1 as D (5 bases). This CDR3 comprises 14 residues. Germline loops: CDR1 SEHNR, CDR2 FQNEAQ (reference sequence). Deletions cut 8 bases from V and 4 bases from J, with 17 bases between. CDR3: CASSRGRSSYGYTF. The CDR3 DNA reads as TGTGCCAGCTCTAGGGGCAGATCTTCCTATGGCTACACCTTC.

This clonotype was counted only a few times. The chain joins TRBV5-1 to TRBJ2-3, with a tentative D call TRBD2 (7 bases). Germline CDR1 SGHRS, CDR2 YFSETQ. The CDR3 covers 17 residues. V lost 3 bases to trimming and J lost 0 bases, with 17 bases between them. The CDR3 DNA reads TGCGCCAGCAGCTCCACGGGGGGCGGGACTAGCACAGATACGCAGTATTTT. Protein product: CASSSTGGGTSTDTQYF. The full variable domain, with the rest looked up from reference TRBV5-1 and TRBJ2-3, is KAGVTQTPRYLIKTRGQQVTLSCSPISGHRSVSWYQQTPGQGLQFLFEYFSETQRNKGNFPGRFSGRQFSNSRSEMNVSTLELGDSALYLCASSSTGGGTSTDTQYFGPGTRLTVL.

The table lists this clonotype with a few counts. The chain is built from TRBV7-2 and TRBJ1-5; D possibly corresponds to TRBD1 (6 bases). Germline V gene lookup returns CDR1 SGHTA and CDR2 FQGNSA. The CDR3 covers 13 residues. V was pared by 6 bases and J by 5 bases, with 11 bases between. CDR3 loop: CASRRQVDQPQHF. The CDR3 bases are TGTGCCAGCAGGCGACAGGTTGATCAGCCCCAGCATTTT.

The chain links TRBV6-6 to TRBJ2-4; D is unresolved. With 0 bases removed from V and 0 bases from J, the gap between germline ends came to 9 bases. CDR3 length: 16 residues. Per germline, CDR1 MNHNY and CDR2 SVGAGI (reference sequence). The CDR3 DNA sequence: TGTGCCAGCAGTTACTCAGTTGGGATAGCCAAAAACATTCAGTACTTC. Amino acids: CASSYSVGIAKNIQYF.

This clonotype showed up just a few times. This sequence joins TRBV12-3 or TRBV12-4 and TRBJ2-7; perhaps TRBD1 as D (5 bases). Trimming removed 4 bases from V and 7 bases from J, with 20 bases in between. The CDR3 runs to 15 residues. The CDR3 DNA sequence: TGTGCCAGCAGTTCCCGCGGTAGGGGCTCAGGTGAGCAGTACTTC. It yields the protein CASSSRGRGSGEQYF.

The genes are TRBV29-1 and TRBJ1-2; weak D call: TRBD1 (6 bases). The V and J ends lost 4 bases and 0 bases respectively, with 9 bases between them. There are 13 residues in the CDR3. CDR1 is SQVTM and CDR2 is ANQGSEA in the germline V gene. The CDR3 sequence is CSVVGQTNYGYTF. The CDR3 nucleotides read TGCAGCGTTGTTGGACAGACTAACTATGGCTACACCTTC. Supplemented by reference TRBV29-1 and TRBJ1-2, the full variable domain reads SAVISQKPSRDICQRGTSLTIQCQVDSQVTMMFWYRQQPGQSLTLIATANQGSEATYESGFVIDKFPISRPNLTFSTLTVSNMSPEDSSIYLCSVVGQTNYGYTFGSGTRLTVV.